The next 20 T cell receptor beta chains were all read from a single sample in a study of vaccination and CD4 T cells after COVID-19. Sequencing of DNA taken from cultured CD4+ T cells relied on the Oncomine TCR Beta short-read assay. TCRdb processed the PCR reads anew with MiXCR; each CDR3 protein has one entry. The sample consists of approximately 15,000 distinct CDR3 sequences, 43% of them appearing once. Treatment defined: approximately nine-day PBMC culture with coronavirus spike peptide pools or control peptides (ViraFEST assay). Their cognate antigens are unknown. Source: CD4+ T cells from blood, cultured in vitro, taken before SARS-CoV-2 vaccination. The receptors originated from a human donor who had recovered from COVID-19.

The table lists this clonotype with a few counts. The chain joins TRBV7-2 to TRBJ1-1, with D perhaps TRBD1 (6 bases). The germline V gene has CDR1 SGHTA and CDR2 FQGNSA. V lost 5 bases and J lost 11, with 21 bases in between. The CDR3 runs to 14 residues. The CDR3: CASSPGRGGARAFF. The CDR3, as DNA: TGTGCCAGCAGCCCCGGGAGGGGGGGGGCGCGCGCTTTCTTT.

This rearrangement joins TRBV15 to TRBJ2-2; no firm D call. The germline V gene has CDR1 LNHNV and CDR2 YYDKDF (reference sequence). With 0 bases removed from V and 5 bases from J, the gap between germline ends came to 10 bases. The CDR3 extends over 15 amino acids. The CDR3 sequence: CATSREFPGTGELFF. The CDR3 DNA sequence: TGTGCCACCAGCAGAGAATTCCCTGGGACCGGGGAGCTGTTTTTT.

This clonotype occurred a few times. V and J are TRBV7-9 and TRBJ1-6; 7 bases fit TRBD1. Germline-derived CDR1 and CDR2 are SEHNR and FQNEAQ (reference sequence). V shed 5 bases, J shed 10 bases, and the junction held 5 bases outside the gene matches. This CDR3 has 13 amino acids. The CDR3 DNA sequence: TGTGCCAGCAGCACGACAGGGCCCTCACCCCTCCACTTT. It codes for CASSTTGPSPLHF.

The CDR3 here is CASSAPPPRETQYF. The CDR3 nucleotides are TGTGCCAGCAGCGCCCCGCCCCCGAGGGAGACCCAGTACTTC. The chain carries TRBV7-3 and TRBJ2-5; D unresolved. Trimming pared 5 bases from V and 5 bases from J, leaving 15 bases between. From germline, CDR1 is SGHTA and CDR2 FQGTGA. The CDR3 runs to 14 residues.

This clonotype was detected a few times. V and J are TRBV20-1 and TRBJ1-5; 9 bases are shared with TRBD1. The J segment lost 6 bases and the V segment lost 3 bases, leaving 15 bases of the junction unmatched. CDR1 is DFQATT, CDR2 SNEGSKA, per germline (reference sequence). CDR3 length: 17 amino acids. The CDR3 loop is CSARRRDRALVGQPQHF. The DNA of the CDR3 is TGCAGTGCTAGGCGCCGGGACAGGGCTTTGGTGGGTCAGCCCCAGCATTTT.

The V and J genes are TRBV7-6 and TRBJ1-5; 9 bases are shared with TRBD1. The CDR3 has 15 residues. J gave up 4 bases and V 4 bases, and 5 bases lay outside the gene matches. Germline-derived CDR1 and CDR2 are SGHVS and FNYEAQ. The DNA for the CDR3 is TGTGCCAGCAGCTCCGAGACAGGGGGTAATCAGCCCCAGCATTTT. This translates into CASSSETGGNQPQHF. The full variable domain, its missing parts supplied by reference TRBV7-6 and TRBJ1-5, is GAGVSQSPRYKVTKRGQDVALRCDPISGHVSLYWYRQALGQGPEFLTYFNYEAQQDKSGLPNDRFSAERPEGSISTLTIQRTEQRDSAMYRCASSSETGGNQPQHFGDGTRLSIL.

V and J are TRBV28 and TRBJ2-1, with D perhaps being TRBD1 or TRBD2 (5 bases each). CDR3 length: 13 residues. CDR1 is MDHEN, CDR2 SYDVKM, per germline. V lost 6 bases and J 13 bases, leaving 19 bases between the germline ends. For the CDR3, the DNA is TGTGCCAGCAGACCCAGGGACCGCGACGGTCAGTTCTTC. Amino acid sequence: CASRPRDRDGQFF.

This chain links TRBV7-9 with TRBJ2-3; perhaps TRBD2 as D (5 bases). CDR1 SEHNR and CDR2 FQNEAQ come from the germline V gene (reference sequence). Trimming pared 1 base from V and 4 bases from J, leaving 18 bases between. The CDR3 totals 17 residues. The CDR3, as DNA: TGTGCCAGCAGCTTAGATGGGAGTATAGATTTAGCAGATACGCAGTATTTT. Translating it yields CASSLDGSIDLADTQYF.

V gene TRBV11-3 combines with J gene TRBJ2-2; TRBD2 agrees at 7 bases. Per the germline V gene, CDR1 is SGHNT and CDR2 is YENEEA. V was pared by 6 bases and J by 2 bases, with 6 bases of the junction left unmatched. This CDR3 has 15 amino acids. The CDR3, as DNA: TGTGCCAGCAGTTCCCGGGGGGTAAACACCGGGGAGCTGTTTTTT. This encodes CASSSRGVNTGELFF.

The chain couples TRBV29-1 to TRBJ1-1, with unresolved D. This CDR3 is 13 amino acids long. Germline CDR1 and CDR2: SQVTM and ANQGSEA. Trimming cost V 7 bases and J 3 bases, with 15 bases left between them. The chain's CDR3 is CSGDITEDTEAFF. DNA of the CDR3: TGCAGCGGGGATATCACTGAAGACACTGAAGCTTTCTTT.

The rearrangement links TRBV7-9 to TRBJ2-1, with 11 bases fitting TRBD1. V trimming: 0 bases; J trimming: 3 bases; junction bases outside the gene matches: 7. The CDR3 sequence is 18 residues long. The germline V gene encodes CDR1 SEHNR and CDR2 FQNEAQ (reference sequence). CDR3 sequence reads: CASSLAQRGQGDYNEQFF. CDR3 nucleotide sequence: TGTGCCAGCAGCTTAGCGCAAAGGGGACAGGGGGACTACAATGAGCAGTTCTTC.

In this sample, this clonotype turned up once. The chain has TRBV28 and TRBJ2-5; tentatively, D is TRBD1 (5 bases). In germline, CDR1 is MDHEN, CDR2 SYDVKM. Deletions cut 7 bases from V and 7 bases from J, with 13 bases between. This CDR3 has 12 residues. The CDR3 bases are TGTGCCAGCACCCCTGGGGCTGGGACCCAGTACTTC. This sequence encodes CASTPGAGTQYF. Full variable domain (outside the CDR3, taken from reference TRBV28 and TRBJ2-5): DVKVTQSSRYLVKRTGEKVFLECVQDMDHENMFWYRQDPGLGLRLIYFSYDVKMKEKGDIPEGYSVSREKKERFSLILESASTNQTSMYLCASTPGAGTQYFGPGTRLLVL.

This clonotype was found a few times. The rearrangement links TRBV19 to TRBJ1-5, with a possible D match to TRBD1 (5 bases). The V gene lost 3 bases and the J gene lost 1 base, with 16 bases spanning the gap. This CDR3 spans 17 amino acids. Germline lookup yields CDR1 LNHDA and CDR2 SQIVND (reference sequence). The CDR3 DNA reads TGTGCCAGTAGTATTGACGCGGGGGAGGTCAGCAATCAGCCCCAGCATTTT. It codes for CASSIDAGEVSNQPQHF.

The chain joins TRBV20-1 to TRBJ2-7; 15 bases align to TRBD2. The CDR3 is made up of 17 amino acids. Germline V gene lookup returns CDR1 DFQATT and CDR2 SNEGSKA (reference sequence). The V gene end was trimmed by 1 base and the J gene end by 5 bases; junction bases not matched to a gene: 9. The CDR3 sequence: CSARGGLAGGSRDEQYF. CDR3 DNA sequence: TGCAGTGCTAGAGGGGGACTAGCGGGAGGTTCCCGGGACGAGCAGTACTTC.

This chain joins TRBV7-9 and TRBJ1-3; the D is unclear. There are 12 residues in the CDR3. Germline V gene data show CDR1 as SEHNR and CDR2 as FQNEAQ (reference sequence). Trimming removed 4 bases from V and 2 bases from J, with 3 bases in between. CDR3 residues: CASSYAGNTIYF. The DNA of the CDR3 is TGTGCCAGCAGCTACGCTGGAAACACCATATATTTT.

The V gene is TRBV20-1, the J gene TRBJ2-1; 10 bases align to TRBD1. CDR3 length: 15 residues. Per germline, CDR1 DFQATT and CDR2 SNEGSKA (reference sequence). With 5 bases clipped from V and 3 bases from J, the junction kept 7 bases outside the gene matches. In DNA form, the CDR3 reads TGCAGTGCTGCCGGGACAGGGGTTTTCTACAATGAGCAGTTCTTC. Translated, it gives CSAAGTGVFYNEQFF.

The rearrangement links TRBV20-1 to TRBJ1-2; no definite D call. V lost 1 base to trimming and J lost 6 bases, with 12 bases between them. The CDR3 consists of 13 residues. Per germline, CDR1 DFQATT and CDR2 SNEGSKA (reference sequence). In nucleotides, the CDR3 is TGCAGTGCTAGAGTCGGAGGGTTGAATGGCTACACCTTC. Protein sequence: CSARVGGLNGYTF.

This clonotype was counted only a few times. The rearrangement links TRBV7-8 to TRBJ2-3, with D unclear. Trimming pared 1 base from V and 2 bases from J, leaving 13 bases between. Per the germline V gene, CDR1 is SGHVS and CDR2 is FQNEAQ. The CDR3 totals 16 residues. CDR3 DNA: TGTGCCAGCAGCTTAGTTTCCGGCGGAGACACAGATACGCAGTATTTT. This sequence encodes CASSLVSGGDTDTQYF.

The chain is built from TRBV11-2 and TRBJ2-7; D might be TRBD1 (6 bases). Germline CDR1 reads SGHAT; CDR2 reads FQNNGV. The CDR3 has 13 amino acids. V dropped 3 bases and J dropped 2 bases, with 8 bases sitting between them. CDR3 bases: TGTGCCAGCAGCTTGGGACACCCCTACGAGCAGTACTTC. Protein product: CASSLGHPYEQYF.

The rearrangement uses TRBV19 and TRBJ1-1; D is uncertain. The CDR3 extends over 12 amino acids. Trimming took 5 bases from V and 3 from J, leaving 7 bases between them. CDR1 LNHDA and CDR2 SQIVND come from the germline V gene (reference sequence). CDR3 in amino acids: CASSVGDTEAFF. For the CDR3, the DNA is TGTGCCAGTAGTGTTGGGGACACTGAAGCTTTCTTT.